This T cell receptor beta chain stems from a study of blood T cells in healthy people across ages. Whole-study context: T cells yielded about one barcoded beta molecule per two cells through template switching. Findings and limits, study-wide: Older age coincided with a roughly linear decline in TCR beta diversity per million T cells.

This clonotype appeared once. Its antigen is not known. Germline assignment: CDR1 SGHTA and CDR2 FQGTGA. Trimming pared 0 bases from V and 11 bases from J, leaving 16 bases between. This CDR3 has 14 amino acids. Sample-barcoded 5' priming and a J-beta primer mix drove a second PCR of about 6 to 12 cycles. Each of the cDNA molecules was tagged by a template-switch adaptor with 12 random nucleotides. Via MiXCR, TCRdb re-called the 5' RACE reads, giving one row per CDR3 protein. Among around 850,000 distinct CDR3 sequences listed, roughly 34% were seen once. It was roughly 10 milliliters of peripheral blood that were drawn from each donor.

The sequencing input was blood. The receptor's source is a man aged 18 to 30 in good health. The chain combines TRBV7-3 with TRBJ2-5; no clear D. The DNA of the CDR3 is TGTGCCAGCAGCTTAACGTTCCAGGTTAATGAGCAGTACTTC. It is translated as CASSLTFQVNEQYF.